Following are 18 T cell receptor beta chains from one sample sequenced in a study of T cell responses to AZD1222 COVID-19 vaccine. The table came from immunoSEQ multiplex PCR; TCRdb's copy has only in-frame clones and leaves some out. The sample has approximately 130,000 clones, over 85% seen once. The source was peripheral blood, collected on day 0 of AZD1222 vaccination. These receptors were collected from an adult in good health.

The V gene is TRBV11-2, the J gene TRBJ2-1, with D hard to call. Germline V lookup: CDR1 SGHAT, CDR2 FQNNGV. V was pared by 5 bases and J by 2 bases, with 13 bases between. The CDR3 loop spans 15 amino acids. In DNA, the CDR3 is TGTGCCAGCAGCAACGGACCGGATCCCTACAATGAGCAGTTCTTC. This sequence encodes CASSNGPDPYNEQFF.

V and J are TRBV18 and TRBJ2-7; 8 bases match TRBD1. Per the germline V gene, CDR1 is KGHSH and CDR2 is LQKENI. The length of the CDR3 is 14 residues. J gave up 2 bases and V 3 bases, and 3 bases lay outside the gene matches. CDR3 protein: CASSPQDRAYEQYF. In DNA form, the CDR3 reads TGTGCCAGCTCACCGCAGGACAGGGCCTACGAGCAGTACTTC.

The V and J genes are TRBV7-2 and TRBJ1-3, with a tentative D call TRBD1 (6 bases). The germline V and J ends were trimmed by 5 bases and 0 bases, with 17 bases remaining between them. This CDR3 comprises 17 residues. Germline V gene lookup returns CDR1 SGHTA and CDR2 FQGNSA. The CDR3, as DNA: TGTGCCAGCAGCCCCCAACCGGGGGGCGGCTCTGGAAACACCATATATTTT. Protein: CASSPQPGGGSGNTIYF.

This chain connects TRBV7-9 to TRBJ2-3; TRBD2 matches 8 bases. This CDR3 contains 16 residues. The germline gives CDR1 SEHNR, CDR2 FQNEAQ (reference sequence). After removal of 0 bases from V and 0 bases from J, the junction contained 2 bases not matched to a gene. CDR3 amino acids: CASSLALAGSTDTQYF. As DNA, the CDR3 is TGTGCCAGCAGCTTAGCCCTAGCGGGCAGCACAGATACGCAGTATTTT.

The rearrangement joins TRBV3-1 (or the pseudogene TRBV3-2) to TRBJ1-2; D remains ambiguous. V was pared by 1 base and J by 1 base, with 7 bases between. Germline V CDR1 and CDR2: LGHDT, YNNKEL (reference sequence). CDR3 length: 14 amino acids. CDR3 sequence reads: CASSQAGSNYGYTF. CDR3 coding DNA: TGTGCCAGCAGCCAAGCGGGCAGTAACTATGGCTACACCTTC.

The CDR3 protein is CASSQPGQGGEETQYF. CDR3 nucleotide sequence: TGTGCCAGCAGTCAGCCGGGACAGGGGGGGGAAGAGACCCAGTACTTC. V usage is TRBV28 and J usage is TRBJ2-5, with TRBD1 identical over 11 bases. This CDR3 is 16 amino acids long. The ends lost 5 bases at V and 3 bases at J; junction bases unmatched: 8. Per germline, CDR1 MDHEN and CDR2 SYDVKM.

The chain uses TRBV29-1 and TRBJ2-3, with D possibly matching TRBD2 (5 bases). Trimming removed 2 bases at V and 6 bases at J, with 12 bases between. CDR1 SQVTM and CDR2 ANQGSEA come from the germline V gene. This CDR3 spans 13 amino acids. DNA for the CDR3: TGCAGCGTTGAACCTCCGGGGTCCGATACGCAGTATTTT. Translation gives CSVEPPGSDTQYF.

The rearrangement uses TRBV6-2 or TRBV6-3 and TRBJ2-7; 9 bases match TRBD2. After removal of 5 bases from V and 9 bases from J, the junction contained 14 bases not matched to a gene. Looked up from germline, CDR1 is MNHEY and CDR2 is SVGEGT. This CDR3 region has 15 residues. In DNA, the CDR3 is TGTGCCAGCAGTGCCTCCGGGACTAGCCGTGAGCGGCAGTACTTC. The encoded protein is CASSASGTSRERQYF.

The V and J genes are TRBV5-1 and TRBJ2-1; 7 bases agree with TRBD2. CDR3 length: 16 amino acids. Germline CDR1 SGHRS, CDR2 YFSETQ. The trim removed 0 bases at V and 1 base at J, leaving 4 bases unmatched. The CDR3, as DNA: TGCGCCAGCAGCTTGGAAGGTAGCGGGTCCTACAATGAGCAGTTCTTC. Its protein is CASSLEGSGSYNEQFF.

The chain combines TRBV7-8 with TRBJ2-3; no clear D gene. Germline-derived CDR1 and CDR2 are SGHVS and FQNEAQ. CDR3 length equals 17 residues. V was trimmed by 5 bases and J by 4 bases, leaving 22 bases between them. CDR3 nucleotide sequence: TGTGCCAGCAGCCCCATGCGCATTAATCCCCGCTCAGATACGCAGTATTTT. It translates to CASSPMRINPRSDTQYF.

This clone came up once. V and J are TRBV6-6 and TRBJ2-7; the D gene is possibly TRBD1 (6 bases). Germline CDR1 MNHNY, CDR2 SVGAGI (reference sequence). V was shortened by 0 bases and J by 4 bases, with 7 bases between the two germline ends. This CDR3 has 13 residues. The CDR3 loop is CASSYSRGYEQYF. CDR3 DNA: TGTGCCAGCAGTTACTCGAGGGGGTACGAGCAGTACTTC.

J is TRBJ2-1 and V is TRBV3-1 (or the pseudogene TRBV3-2), with 12 bases aligning to TRBD2. Germline CDR1 reads LGHDT; CDR2 reads YNNKEL (reference sequence). The CDR3 runs to 15 residues. Trimming took 5 bases from V and 5 from J; bases not matched to a gene: 4. CDR3 in amino acids: CASSFGLAGHNEQFF. The CDR3 bases are TGTGCCAGCAGCTTTGGACTAGCGGGACACAATGAGCAGTTCTTC.

The rearrangement joins TRBV28 to TRBJ1-6; D call uncertain. CDR1 MDHEN and CDR2 SYDVKM come from the germline V gene. Trimming took off 10 bases at V and 10 bases at J, with 11 bases between the two ends. The CDR3 is 11 residues long. CDR3 loop: CATSGKSPLHF. CDR3 nucleotides: TGTGCCACCAGCGGGAAATCACCCCTCCACTTT. The variable domain in full, completed from reference TRBV28 and TRBJ1-6, reads DVKVTQSSRYLVKRTGEKVFLECVQDMDHENMFWYRQDPGLGLRLIYFSYDVKMKEKGDIPEGYSVSREKKERFSLILESASTNQTSMYLCATSGKSPLHFGNGTRLTVT.

The chain couples TRBV20-1 to TRBJ1-3; D remains ambiguous. The CDR3 spans 11 residues. Trimming took off 3 bases at V and 8 bases at J, with 8 bases between the two ends. The V gene's germline CDR1 is DFQATT and CDR2 SNEGSKA (reference sequence). The CDR3 loop reads CSASSSHTIYF. CDR3 in DNA: TGCAGTGCTAGTAGTTCGCACACCATATATTTT.

The chain recombines TRBV2 with TRBJ1-2; D perhaps matches TRBD1 (5 bases). Trimming stripped 3 bases from V and 0 bases from J, with 11 bases between. The CDR3 spans 15 residues. Looked up from germline, CDR1 is SNHLY and CDR2 is FYNNEI. The CDR3 nucleotides read TGTGCCAGCAGTGAGTCTTGGGGGGCTAACTATGGCTACACCTTC. It specifies CASSESWGANYGYTF.

V gene TRBV6-1 combines with J gene TRBJ1-5; no definite D call. The germline V gene encodes CDR1 MNHNS and CDR2 SASEGT. V was trimmed by 2 bases and J by 2 bases, leaving 10 bases between them. This CDR3 contains 15 residues. Here the CDR3 DNA reads TGTGCCAGCAGTGAAAACCGGGATCGCAATCAGCCCCAGCATTTT. It encodes CASSENRDRNQPQHF.

V is TRBV18 and J is TRBJ2-1; 8 nucleotides line up with TRBD2. V trimming: 3 bases; J trimming: 0 bases; junction bases outside the gene matches: 7. Germline V gene data show CDR1 as KGHSH and CDR2 as LQKENI. The CDR3 is 17 residues long. Here the CDR3 DNA reads TGTGCCAGCTCACCCTCTAGGAGCGGGAGCTCCTACAATGAGCAGTTCTTC. This sequence encodes CASSPSRSGSSYNEQFF.

This chain's CDR3 is CASSQDRDRGMNTEAFF. CDR3 DNA: TGCGCCAGCAGCCAAGATAGGGACAGGGGGATGAACACTGAAGCTTTCTTT. The chain links TRBV4-3 to TRBJ1-1, with 11 bases matching TRBD1. Germline-derived CDR1 and CDR2 are LGHNA and YSLEER. This CDR3 is 17 amino acids long. V dropped 0 bases and J dropped 0; count of bases not matched to a gene: 3.